This T cell receptor beta chain was observed in a study of T cell responses to AZD1222 COVID-19 vaccine. Turning to the study itself: Second doses at about 4 or about 12 weeks were pooled. Whole-study results and caveats: Seropositive status at baseline applied to only five or six AZD1222 recipients. Of spike-specific TCRs, nearly half reportedly target regions left unmutated in variants. Donors, mostly white British, included more females; clonal diversity was possibly underestimated.

The method was immunoSEQ multiplex PCR; TCRdb's version includes in-frame clones alone and lacks a portion of them. The sample records approximately 130,000 clones, 75% to 95% being singletons. Regarding this clone: Its antigen is unknown.

The CDR3 consists of 13 residues. Trimming pared 1 base from V and 10 bases from J, leaving 11 bases between. The germline CDR1 and CDR2 sequences are SGHDN and FVKESK. The chain uses TRBV14 and TRBJ2-1; no reliable D call. Sequenced here: peripheral blood, sampled on day 0 of AZD1222 vaccination. The clonotype comes from an adult in good health. CDR3 nucleotides: TGTGCCAGCAGCCAAGTGTTAGGGAACGAGCAGTTCTTC. As protein: CASSQVLGNEQFF.